This record covers a single T cell receptor (beta chain). The target antigen is unknown. TCRdb keeps only in-frame clones here, not all; method: immunoSEQ multiplex PCR. Among tens of thousands of clones listed, around 89% were seen once. This entry comes from a study of OX40 agonist ivuxolimab in advanced cancers. Overall study: Males comprised roughly four fifths of the group, whose mean age was about 61 years (range roughly 20 to 85). Study conclusions and caveats: Antigen specificity remained undetermined for the expanded peripheral T cells. Patients with a partial response at 0.1-3.0 mg/kg had among the lowest clonal expansion.

The J segment lost 0 bases and the V segment lost 2 bases, leaving 2 bases of the junction unmatched. Germline-derived CDR1 and CDR2 are KGHSH and LQKENI. This CDR3 contains 17 residues. The sequenced sample was CD4+ or CD8+ T cells sorted from blood, obtained in a trial of the OX40 agonist ivuxolimab. The clonotype originates from an adult with an advanced solid tumor such as melanoma, head and neck, liver or kidney cancer. V is TRBV18 and J is TRBJ2-1; 12 positions match TRBD2. The CDR3 DNA reads as TGTGCCAGCTCACCAAAGACTAGCGGGAGCTCCTACAATGAGCAGTTCTTC. As protein: CASSPKTSGSSYNEQFF.